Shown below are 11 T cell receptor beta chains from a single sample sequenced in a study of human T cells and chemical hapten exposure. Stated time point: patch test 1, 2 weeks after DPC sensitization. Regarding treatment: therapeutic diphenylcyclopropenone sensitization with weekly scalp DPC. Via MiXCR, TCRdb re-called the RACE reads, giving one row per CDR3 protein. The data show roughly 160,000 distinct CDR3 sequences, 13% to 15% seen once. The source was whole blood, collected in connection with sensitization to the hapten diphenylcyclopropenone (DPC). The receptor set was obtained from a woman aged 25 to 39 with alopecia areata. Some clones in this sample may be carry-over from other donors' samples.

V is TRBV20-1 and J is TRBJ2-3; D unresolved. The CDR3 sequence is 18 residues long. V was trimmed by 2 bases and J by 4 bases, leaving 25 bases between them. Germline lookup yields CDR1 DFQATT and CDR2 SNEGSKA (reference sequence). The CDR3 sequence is CSARPPSTSIHNPDTQYF. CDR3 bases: TGCAGTGCTAGACCACCCTCGACTTCTATTCACAATCCAGATACGCAGTATTTT.

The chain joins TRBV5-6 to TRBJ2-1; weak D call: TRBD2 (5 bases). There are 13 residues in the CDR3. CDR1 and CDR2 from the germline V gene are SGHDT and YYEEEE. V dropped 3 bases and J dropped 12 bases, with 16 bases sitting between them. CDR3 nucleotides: TGTGCCAGCAGCTCGGGTCTTCCCGCGGGGCAGTTCTTC. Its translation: CASSSGLPAGQFF.

This CDR3 reads CSAPDRGDEKLFF. CDR3 bases: TGCAGTGCCCCTGACAGGGGGGATGAAAAACTGTTTTTT. V and J are TRBV20-1 and TRBJ1-4; 9 bases agree with TRBD1. Per germline, CDR1 DFQATT and CDR2 SNEGSKA (reference sequence). The CDR3 runs 13 residues. J gave up 6 bases and V 6 bases, and 5 bases lay outside the gene matches.

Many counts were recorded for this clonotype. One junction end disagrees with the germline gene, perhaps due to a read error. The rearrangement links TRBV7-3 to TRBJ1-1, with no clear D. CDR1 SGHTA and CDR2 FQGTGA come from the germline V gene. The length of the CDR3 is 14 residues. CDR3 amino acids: CASSLTGFEGEAFF. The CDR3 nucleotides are TGTGCCAGCAGTTTAACGGGCTTTGAGGGTGAAGCTTTCTTT.

Here the CDR3 DNA reads TGCAGTGCAGGAAGGGGGGGAACTAATGAAAAACTGTTTTTT. This translates into CSAGRGGTNEKLFF. J is TRBJ1-4 and V is TRBV20-1, with D perhaps matching TRBD1 (6 bases). Germline assignment: CDR1 DFQATT and CDR2 SNEGSKA (reference sequence). V was shortened by 6 bases and J by 1 base, with 12 bases between the two germline ends. The CDR3 sequence is 14 residues long.

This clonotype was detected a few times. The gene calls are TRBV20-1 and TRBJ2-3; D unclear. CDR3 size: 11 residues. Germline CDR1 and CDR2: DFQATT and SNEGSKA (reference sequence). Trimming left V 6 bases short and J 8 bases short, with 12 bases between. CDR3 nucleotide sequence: TGCAGTGCCCGGACCCTGGGTACGCAGTATTTT. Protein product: CSARTLGTQYF.

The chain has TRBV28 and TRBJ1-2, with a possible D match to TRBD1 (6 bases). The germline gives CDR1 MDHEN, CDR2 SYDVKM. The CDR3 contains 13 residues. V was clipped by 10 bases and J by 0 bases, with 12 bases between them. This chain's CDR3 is CAIAQGSNYGYTF. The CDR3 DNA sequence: TGTGCCATTGCGCAGGGGTCTAACTATGGCTACACCTTC.

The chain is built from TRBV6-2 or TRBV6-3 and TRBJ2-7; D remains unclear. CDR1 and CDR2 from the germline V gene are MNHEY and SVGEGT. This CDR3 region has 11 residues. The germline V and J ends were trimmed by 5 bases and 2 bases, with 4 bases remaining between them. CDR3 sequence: CASSAAYEQYF. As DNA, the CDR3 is TGTGCCAGCAGTGCCGCCTACGAGCAGTACTTC.

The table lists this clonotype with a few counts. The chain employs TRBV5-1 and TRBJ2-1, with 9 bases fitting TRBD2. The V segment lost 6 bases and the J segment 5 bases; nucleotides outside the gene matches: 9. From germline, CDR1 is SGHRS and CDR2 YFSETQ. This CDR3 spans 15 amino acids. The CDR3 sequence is CASTQRGLAHNEQFF. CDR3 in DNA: TGCGCCAGCACACAACGCGGACTAGCGCACAATGAGCAGTTCTTC.

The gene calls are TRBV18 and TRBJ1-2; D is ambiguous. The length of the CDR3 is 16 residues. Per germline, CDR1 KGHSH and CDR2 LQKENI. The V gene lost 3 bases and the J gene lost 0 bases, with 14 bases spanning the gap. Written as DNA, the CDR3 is TGTGCCAGCTCACCGTGGGCTGGTGAGGCTAACTATGGCTACACCTTC. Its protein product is CASSPWAGEANYGYTF.

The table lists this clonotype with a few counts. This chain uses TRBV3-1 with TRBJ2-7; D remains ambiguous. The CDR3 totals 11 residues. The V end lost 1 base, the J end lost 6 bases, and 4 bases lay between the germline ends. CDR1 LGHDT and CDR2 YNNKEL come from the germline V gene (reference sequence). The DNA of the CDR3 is TGTGCCAGCAGCCAAGTGGGCGAGCAGTACTTC. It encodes CASSQVGEQYF.